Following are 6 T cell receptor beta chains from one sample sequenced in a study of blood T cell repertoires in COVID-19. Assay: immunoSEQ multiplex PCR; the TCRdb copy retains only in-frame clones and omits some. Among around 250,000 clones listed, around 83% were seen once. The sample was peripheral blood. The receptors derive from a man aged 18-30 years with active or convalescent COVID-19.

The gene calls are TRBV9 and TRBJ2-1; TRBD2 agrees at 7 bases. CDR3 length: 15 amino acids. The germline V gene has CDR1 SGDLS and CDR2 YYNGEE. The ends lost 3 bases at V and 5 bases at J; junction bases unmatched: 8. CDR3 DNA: TGTGCCAGCAGCGGAGACGGGCTAGCGGACAATGAGCAGTTCTTC. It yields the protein CASSGDGLADNEQFF.

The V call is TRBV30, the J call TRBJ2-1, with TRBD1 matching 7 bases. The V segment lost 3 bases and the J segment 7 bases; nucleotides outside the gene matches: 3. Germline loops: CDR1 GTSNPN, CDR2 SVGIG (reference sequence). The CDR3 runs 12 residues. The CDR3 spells CAWRKGANEQFF. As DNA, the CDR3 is TGTGCCTGGAGGAAGGGGGCAAATGAGCAGTTCTTC.

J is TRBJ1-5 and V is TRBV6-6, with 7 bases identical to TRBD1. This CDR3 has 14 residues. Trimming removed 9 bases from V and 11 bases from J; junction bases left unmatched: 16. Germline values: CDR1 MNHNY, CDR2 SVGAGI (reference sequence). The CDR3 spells CASSEGASGGSQHF. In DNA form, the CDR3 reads TGTGCCAGTTCTGAGGGGGCTTCTGGAGGGTCCCAGCATTTT.

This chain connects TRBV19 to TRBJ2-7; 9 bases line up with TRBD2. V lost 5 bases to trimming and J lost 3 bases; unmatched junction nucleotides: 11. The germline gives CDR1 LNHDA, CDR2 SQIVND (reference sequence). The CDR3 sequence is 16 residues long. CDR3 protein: CASSYIPGLAVYEQYF. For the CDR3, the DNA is TGTGCCAGTAGTTATATTCCGGGACTAGCAGTCTACGAGCAGTACTTC.

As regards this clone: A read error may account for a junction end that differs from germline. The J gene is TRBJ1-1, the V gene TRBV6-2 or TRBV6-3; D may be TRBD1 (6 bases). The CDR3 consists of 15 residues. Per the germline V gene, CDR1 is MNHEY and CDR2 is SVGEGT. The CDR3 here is CVSSYQGTLNTEAFF. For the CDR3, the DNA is TGTGTCAGCAGTTACCAGGGGACCTTGAACACTGAAGCTTTCTTT.

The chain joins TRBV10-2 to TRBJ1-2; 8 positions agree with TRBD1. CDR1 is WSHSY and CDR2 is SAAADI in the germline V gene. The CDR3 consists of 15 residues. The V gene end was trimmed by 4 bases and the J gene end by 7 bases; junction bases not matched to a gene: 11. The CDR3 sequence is CASSAYRTGIRGYTF. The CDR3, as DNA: TGCGCCAGCAGTGCTTATAGGACAGGGATACGTGGCTACACCTTC.